A selection of T cell receptor beta chains follows, all from one sample in a study of T cell changes during pregnancy in multiple sclerosis. Repertoires were generated with immunoSEQ multiplex PCR, while TCRdb's copy carries only in-frame clones and drops some. The sample yields tens of thousands of clones, 80% to 90% seen once. Sequenced material: CD4+ T cells from peripheral blood mononuclear cells, taken in the first trimester of pregnancy. Receptors originate from a female donor with multiple sclerosis, enrolled in a pregnancy study. Both conserved end residues are part of each CDR3. A D gene is named only where the DNA matches it firmly. Clone size is stated in some rows and not others, as once, few, many or a class when expanded.

>TRBV9|TRBD2|NA|TRBJ2-3
CASSASGGGFLATDTQYF
TGTGCCAGCAGCGCCAGCGGGGGGGGCTTTCTGGCAACAGATACGCAGTATTTT
>TRBV5-6|TRBD2|NA|TRBJ2-4
CASSSLGLAGGAIQYF
TGTGCCAGCAGCTCACTGGGACTAGCGGGGGGGGCCATTCAGTACTTC
>TRBV9|NA|NA|TRBJ1-1
CASSPNREFRTEAFF
TGTGCCAGCAGCCCTAACAGGGAATTTAGGACTGAAGCTTTCTTT
>TRBV30|NA|NA|TRBJ1-1
CAWSVSYNTEAFF
TGCGCCTGGAGTGTGTCGTATAACACTGAAGCTTTCTTT
>TRBV7-7|NA|few|TRBJ2-2
CASSPPFETRLFF
TGTGCCAGCAGCCCCCCTTTTGAGACTAGGCTGTTTTTT
>TRBV9|NA|NA|TRBJ1-2
CASSVEGGRGGGYGYTF
TGTGCCAGCAGCGTAGAGGGGGGTAGGGGGGGAGGATATGGCTACACCTTC
>TRBV18|TRBD1|NA|TRBJ2-7
CASSRDRTEQYF
TGTGCCAGCTCTCGGGACAGGACCGAGCAGTACTTC
>TRBV6-1|NA|NA|TRBJ2-1
CASTPSSQRNNEQFF
TGTGCCAGCACCCCCAGCTCCCAGAGGAACAATGAGCAGTTCTTC
>TRBV5-4|TRBD1|NA|TRBJ2-1
CASSHRDRGYNEQFF
TGTGCCAGCAGCCACCGGGACAGGGGCTACAATGAGCAGTTCTTC
>TRBV5-4|NA|NA|TRBJ1-4
CASSLDSHNEKLFF
TGTGCCAGCAGCTTGGACAGCCATAATGAAAAACTGTTTTTT
>TRBV27|TRBD1|NA|TRBJ1-4
CASSLQIRPGQGNEKLFF
TGTGCCAGCAGTCTCCAGATACGACCGGGACAGGGGAATGAAAAACTGTTTTTT
>TRBV9|TRBD2|NA|TRBJ2-1
CASSITSGMYNEQFF
TGTGCCAGCAGCATAACTAGCGGGATGTACAATGAGCAGTTCTTC
>TRBV5-1|NA|NA|TRBJ2-2
CASSLAGETGELFF
TGCGCCAGCAGCTTGGCGGGAGAGACCGGGGAGCTGTTTTTT
>TRBV11-1|TRBD1|once|TRBJ2-7
CASARGGAASYEQYF
TGTGCCAGCGCCCGAGGGGGCGCAGCTTCCTACGAGCAGTACTTC
>TRBV5-6|NA|NA|TRBJ1-5
CASSLVQGGFLQPQHF
TGTGCCAGCAGCTTGGTACAGGGCGGATTTCTTCAGCCCCAGCATTTT
>TRBV4-3|NA|NA|TRBJ1-1
CASSQGQGTEAFF
TGCGCCAGCAGCCAAGGGCAGGGCACTGAAGCTTTCTTT
>TRBV30|NA|NA|TRBJ2-7
CAWSVGVAGEQYF
TGTGCCTGGAGTGTAGGGGTAGCTGGAGAGCAGTACTTC
>TRBV7-2|NA|NA|TRBJ2-7
CASSILEAEQYF
TGTGCCAGCAGCATACTGGAGGCCGAGCAGTACTTC
>TRBV5-1|TRBD1|NA|TRBJ2-7
CASSLTGVSYEQYF
TGCGCCAGCAGCTTAACAGGGGTCTCCTACGAGCAGTACTTC
>TRBV7-3|NA|NA|TRBJ2-3
CASSPSADIERAQYF
TGTGCCAGCAGCCCGTCGGCGGACATAGAGCGCGCGCAGTATTTT
>TRBV2|TRBD1|NA|TRBJ2-2
CASRVDRANTGELFF
TGTGCCAGCAGGGTGGACAGGGCTAACACCGGGGAGCTGTTTTTT
>TRBV4-1|NA|NA|TRBJ2-5
CASSQDGAALTQETQYF
TGCGCCAGCAGCCAAGATGGGGCAGCGCTGACCCAAGAGACCCAGTACTTC
>TRBV7-6|NA|NA|TRBJ2-7
CASSSIGGDEQYF
TGTGCCAGCAGCTCCATTGGAGGGGACGAGCAGTACTTC
>TRBV30|NA|NA|TRBJ2-2
CAEGSGTGELFF
TGTGCCGAGGGATCGGGCACCGGGGAGCTGTTTTTT
>TRBV6-6|NA|NA|TRBJ1-3
CASSYSTAAIGNTIYF
TGTGCCAGCAGTTACTCCACCGCAGCGATCGGAAACACCATATATTTT
>TRBV25-1|TRBD1|NA|TRBJ1-2
CASRPQGANYGYTF
TGTGCCAGCAGACCACAGGGGGCCAACTATGGCTACACCTTC
>TRBV5-1|TRBD1|once|TRBJ1-3
CASSVQGAIGNTIYF
TGCGCCAGCAGCGTACAGGGGGCTATAGGAAACACCATATATTTT
>TRBV18|NA|NA|TRBJ2-5
CASSPLASGETQYF
TGTGCCAGCTCACCACTCGCCTCGGGGGAGACCCAGTACTTC
>TRBV5-6|NA|once|TRBJ2-5
CASSAPTTQETQYF
TGTGCCAGCAGCGCCCCTACGACACAAGAGACCCAGTACTTC
>TRBV7-7|NA|NA|TRBJ2-3
CASSPGQTDTQYF
TGTGCCAGCAGCCCTGGACAGACAGATACGCAGTATTTT
>TRBV5-5|NA|NA|TRBJ2-5
CASSFGGGETQYF
TGTGCCAGCAGCTTTGGGGGCGGAGAGACCCAGTACTTC
>TRBV19|NA|NA|TRBJ2-6
CASKEWGLSGANVLTF
TGTGCCAGTAAGGAATGGGGGCTCTCTGGGGCCAACGTCCTGACTTTC
>TRBV5-6|NA|NA|TRBJ1-2
CASSLPGVDWGYTF
TGTGCCAGCAGCTTGCCAGGGGTTGATTGGGGCTACACCTTC
>TRBV2|NA|few|TRBJ1-3
CASKVEASSGNTIYF
TGTGCCAGCAAGGTGGAGGCGAGCTCTGGAAACACCATATATTTT
>TRBV7-8|NA|NA|TRBJ1-3
CASSPKMSWLSGNTIYF
TGTGCCAGCAGCCCCAAAATGTCGTGGCTCTCTGGAAACACCATATATTTT
>TRBV6-5|TRBD2|NA|TRBJ2-2
CASSYLAGGLAGELFF
TGTGCCAGCAGTTACCTAGCGGGGGGACTTGCCGGGGAGCTGTTTTTT
>TRBV18|NA|NA|TRBJ2-3
CASSPPSTRDTQYF
TGTGCCAGCTCACCACCGTCGACACGCGATACGCAGTATTTT
>TRBV9|TRBD2|NA|TRBJ2-1
CASSVEAGLDEQFF
TGTGCCAGCAGCGTAGAAGCGGGGTTAGACGAGCAGTTCTTC
>TRBV7-8|NA|NA|TRBJ1-4
CASCPSGATNEKLFF
TGTGCCAGCTGCCCCAGCGGGGCAACTAATGAAAAACTGTTTTTT
>TRBV27|TRBD1|NA|TRBJ2-7
CASILRQGAYEQYF
TGTGCCAGCATATTACGACAGGGCGCCTACGAGCAGTACTTC
>TRBV20-1|NA|NA|TRBJ2-5
CSARPEETQYF
TGCAGTGCTAGACCTGAAGAGACCCAGTACTTC
>TRBV30|TRBD2|NA|TRBJ2-1
CAWSVGLAGGSSYNEQFF
TGTGCCTGGAGCGTAGGACTAGCGGGAGGAAGCTCCTACAATGAGCAGTTCTTC
>TRBV19|NA|NA|TRBJ2-1
CASSVSQNEQFF
TGTGCCAGTAGTGTTAGCCAAAATGAGCAGTTCTTC
>TRBV5-8|TRBD2|few|TRBJ2-1
CASSVGFGGSIYNEQFF
TGTGCCAGCAGCGTCGGGTTCGGGGGGTCCATCTACAATGAGCAGTTCTTC
>TRBV6-5|NA|NA|TRBJ1-1
CASNGAGAGSTEAFF
TGTGCCAGCAATGGGGCGGGGGCAGGGAGCACTGAAGCTTTCTTT
>TRBV11-1|NA|NA|TRBJ2-3
CASSFIISRTDTQYF
TGTGCCAGCAGCTTTATTATATCTCGCACAGATACGCAGTATTTT
>TRBV6-1|TRBD2|NA|TRBJ2-3
CASSEVGGGATDTQYF
TGTGCCAGCAGTGAAGTAGGCGGGGGGGCTACAGATACGCAGTATTTT
>TRBV6-5|NA|NA|TRBJ1-3
CASKRGLDGNTIYF
TGTGCCAGCAAGAGGGGGTTAGATGGAAACACCATATATTTT
>TRBV27|NA|NA|TRBJ1-1
CASSPLTWRRNTEAFF
TGTGCCAGCAGTCCTCTGACCTGGCGGAGGAACACTGAAGCTTTCTTT
>TRBV19|TRBD1|once|TRBJ2-7
CASSKKHRDRGSVVPYEQYF
TGTGCCAGTAGTAAAAAACACCGGGACAGGGGGTCGGTGGTCCCCTACGAGCAGTACTTC
>TRBV29-1|TRBD1|NA|TRBJ2-7
CSASQGSSYEQYF
TGCAGCGCCTCACAGGGGAGCTCCTACGAGCAGTACTTC
>TRBV7-3|NA|once|TRBJ2-1
CASSLGTTGSNEQFF
TGTGCCAGCAGCTTAGGGACCACAGGGTCGAATGAGCAGTTCTTC
>TRBV6-5|NA|NA|TRBJ2-3
CASKARSGDTQYF
TGTGCCAGCAAAGCTAGGTCTGGAGATACGCAGTATTTT
>TRBV5-1|TRBD1|NA|TRBJ2-2
CASSATGGFTGELFF
TGCGCCAGCAGCGCTACAGGGGGCTTCACCGGGGAGCTGTTTTTT
>TRBV5-1|TRBD1|once|TRBJ1-5
CASSLGRSRQGVLRPQHF
TGCGCCAGCAGCTTGGGACGGTCAAGACAGGGGGTCCTTCGGCCCCAGCATTTT
>TRBV30|NA|NA|TRBJ1-4
CAWSQQPGEKLFF
TGTGCCTGGAGTCAGCAGCCAGGGGAAAAACTGTTTTTT
>TRBV7-2|NA|NA|TRBJ1-2
CASSLSAGDPYGYTF
TGTGCCAGCAGCCTCTCGGCGGGCGATCCCTATGGCTACACCTTC
>TRBV5-8|TRBD2|NA|TRBJ2-1
CASSLGVAGVNEQFF
TGTGCCAGCAGCTTGGGGGTAGCGGGAGTTAATGAGCAGTTCTTC